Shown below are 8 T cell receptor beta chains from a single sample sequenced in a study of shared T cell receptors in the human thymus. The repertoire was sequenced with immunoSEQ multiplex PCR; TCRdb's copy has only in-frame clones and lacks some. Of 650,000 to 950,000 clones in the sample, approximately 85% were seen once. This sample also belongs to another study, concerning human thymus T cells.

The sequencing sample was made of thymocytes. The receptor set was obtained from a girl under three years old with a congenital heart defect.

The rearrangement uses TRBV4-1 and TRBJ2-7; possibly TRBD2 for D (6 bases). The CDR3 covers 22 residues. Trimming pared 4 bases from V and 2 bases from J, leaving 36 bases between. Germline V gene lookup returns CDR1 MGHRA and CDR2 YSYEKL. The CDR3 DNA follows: TGCGCCAGCAGCCCCGTAGGGAGGCAGCCCTTGTCTCTACACCCAACAACCTACGAGCAGTACTTC. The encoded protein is CASSPVGRQPLSLHPTTYEQYF.

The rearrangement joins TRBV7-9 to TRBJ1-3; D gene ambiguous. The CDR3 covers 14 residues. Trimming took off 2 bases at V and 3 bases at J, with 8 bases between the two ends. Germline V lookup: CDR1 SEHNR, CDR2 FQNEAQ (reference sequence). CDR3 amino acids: CASSLSVVGNTIYF. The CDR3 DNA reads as TGTGCCAGCAGCTTATCTGTTGTTGGAAACACCATATATTTT.

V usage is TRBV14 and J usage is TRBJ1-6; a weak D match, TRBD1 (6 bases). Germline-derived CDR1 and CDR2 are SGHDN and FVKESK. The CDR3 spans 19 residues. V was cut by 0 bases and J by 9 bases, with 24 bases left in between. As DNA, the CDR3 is TGTGCCAGCAGCCAAGAATATGGCGTCAGGGGACTACCTGGTTCACCCCTCCACTTT. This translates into CASSQEYGVRGLPGSPLHF.

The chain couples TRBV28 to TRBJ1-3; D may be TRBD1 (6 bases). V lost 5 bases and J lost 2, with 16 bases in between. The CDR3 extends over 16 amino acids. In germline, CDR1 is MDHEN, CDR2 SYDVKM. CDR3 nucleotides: TGTGCCAGCAGTACCGGCGGGGGGCGGACTGGAAACACCATATATTTT. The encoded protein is CASSTGGGRTGNTIYF.

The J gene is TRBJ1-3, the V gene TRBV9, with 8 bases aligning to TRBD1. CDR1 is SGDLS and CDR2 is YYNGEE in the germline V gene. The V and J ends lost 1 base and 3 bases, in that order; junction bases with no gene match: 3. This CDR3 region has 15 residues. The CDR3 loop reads CASSVPGTGGNTIYF. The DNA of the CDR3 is TGTGCCAGCAGCGTACCTGGGACAGGTGGAAACACCATATATTTT.

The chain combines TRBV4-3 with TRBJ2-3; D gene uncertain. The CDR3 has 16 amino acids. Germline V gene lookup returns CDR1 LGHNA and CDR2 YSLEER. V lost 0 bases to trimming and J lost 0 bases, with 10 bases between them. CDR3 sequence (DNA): TGCGCCAGCAGCCAAGATTTTCGGGTGAGCACAGATACGCAGTATTTT. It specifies CASSQDFRVSTDTQYF.

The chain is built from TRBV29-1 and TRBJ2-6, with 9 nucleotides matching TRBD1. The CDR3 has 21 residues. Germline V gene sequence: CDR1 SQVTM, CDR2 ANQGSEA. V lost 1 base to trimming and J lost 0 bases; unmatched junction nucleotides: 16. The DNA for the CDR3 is TGCAGCGTTGAAGTTTCGGCGGTCGGACAGGGGAACCTCTCTGGGGCCAACGTCCTGACTTTC. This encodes CSVEVSAVGQGNLSGANVLTF.

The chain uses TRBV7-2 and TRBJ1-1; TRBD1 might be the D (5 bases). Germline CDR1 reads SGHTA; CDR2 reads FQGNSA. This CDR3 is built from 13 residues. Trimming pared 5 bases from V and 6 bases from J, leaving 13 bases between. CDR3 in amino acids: CASSRQIFAEAFF. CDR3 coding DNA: TGTGCCAGCAGCAGACAGATTTTCGCTGAAGCTTTCTTT.